Listed below are T cell receptor beta chains from one sample, sequenced in a study of blood T cell repertoires in COVID-19. Clones were read by immunoSEQ multiplex PCR, and TCRdb kept only the in-frame ones, dropping some. The profile shows 30,000 or so clones, roughly 87% of them singletons. Sequenced sample: peripheral blood. The origin of the receptors is a man in his sixties with active COVID-19. Each CDR3 is given without its conserved first and last residue. Fields, in order: J gene, V gene, CDR3 protein.

J: TRBJ2-1; V: TRBV5-4; CDR3: ASSLQLGANNEQF
J: TRBJ1-6; V: TRBV30; CDR3: AWSPSGNSPLH
J: TRBJ2-7; V: TRBV18; CDR3: ASSPGTDYEQY
J: TRBJ2-7; V: TRBV27; CDR3: ASCTGQGRSQY
J: TRBJ2-7; V: TRBV19; CDR3: ASSNRDRPDEQY
J: TRBJ1-5; V: TRBV2; CDR3: ASSVGGGRSNQPQH
J: TRBJ2-4; V: TRBV7-9; CDR3: ASSTGTGRPKNIQY
J: TRBJ2-5; V: TRBV5-4; CDR3: ASSSLAGGKAQY
J: TRBJ2-5; V: TRBV19; CDR3: ASSLISGETQY
J: TRBJ2-7; V: TRBV27; CDR3: ASSLFAASGRVKGYEQY
J: TRBJ1-1; V: TRBV7-8; CDR3: ASSYRTGAASEAF
J: TRBJ2-7; V: TRBV5-8; CDR3: ASSLMRGEPPEGEQY
J: TRBJ2-7; V: TRBV10-3; CDR3: AIRRDRGEVEQY
J: TRBJ2-3; V: TRBV7-6; CDR3: ASSLAHGGGTDTQY
J: TRBJ1-3; V: TRBV19; CDR3: ATKGGGNTIY
J: TRBJ1-2; V: TRBV3-1/TRBV3-2; CDR3: ASSQGQNYGYT
J: TRBJ2-6; V: TRBV7-3; CDR3: ASSLTARGPSVYSNVLT
J: TRBJ1-5; V: TRBV18; CDR3: ASSPDGNQPQH
J: TRBJ2-1; V: TRBV6-2/TRBV6-3; CDR3: ASSFEQASYNEQF
J: TRBJ2-2; V: TRBV4-3; CDR3: ASSQGRTGSSTGELF
J: TRBJ2-3; V: TRBV7-2; CDR3: ASSSWTSGRTDTQY
J: TRBJ2-1; V: TRBV9; CDR3: ASSARTSGTYSEQF
J: TRBJ2-3; V: TRBV11-2; CDR3: ASSPVGGVDTQY
J: TRBJ2-5; V: TRBV30; CDR3: AWAGLAGVETQY
J: TRBJ2-3; V: TRBV19; CDR3: ASSRTSGVDTQY
J: TRBJ2-7; V: TRBV7-2; CDR3: ASSLYGVSDEQY
J: TRBJ1-4; V: TRBV6-5; CDR3: ASSRHATNEKLF
J: TRBJ2-1; V: TRBV5-8; CDR3: AAQGRAGLAGVEQF
J: TRBJ2-1; V: TRBV3-1/TRBV3-2; CDR3: ASSQLAGFDNEQF
J: TRBJ1-2; V: TRBV7-2; CDR3: ASSLMSAGGGYT
J: TRBJ2-3; V: TRBV18; CDR3: ASSGTGGTDTQY
J: TRBJ2-3; V: TRBV5-6; CDR3: ASSVAGGLTDTQY
J: TRBJ1-2; V: TRBV5-4; CDR3: ASSTPVSDGYT
J: TRBJ2-1; V: TRBV3-1/TRBV3-2; CDR3: ASSQDPPGLPYNEQF
J: TRBJ1-2; V: TRBV9; CDR3: ASSADQTGTYYGYT
J: TRBJ2-2; V: TRBV12-3/TRBV12-4; CDR3: ASRESGELF
J: TRBJ2-3; V: TRBV19; CDR3: ASSIGLAGSSDTQY